Reported below is one TCR beta chain. What it binds is unknown. Being one base from a much bigger clone, this may be a read error. The germline gives CDR1 LGHDT, CDR2 YNNKEL (reference sequence). The CDR3 runs to 13 residues. The data originate from a study of human T cells and chemical hapten exposure. Looking at the study overall: The patch tests put 0.01% DPC on the skin of the upper back and were read 6 days later. Study-wide findings and caveats: The study found expanded TCRs formed significantly more large CDR3 similarity clusters than controls. DPC sensitization did not alter TCRs above 1 in 1000 frequency.

The sample's time point: patch test 1, 2 weeks after DPC sensitization. Stated treatment: therapeutic diphenylcyclopropenone sensitization with weekly scalp DPC. TCRdb re-derived calls from the RACE reads in MiXCR, one entry per CDR3 protein. The table records tens of thousands of distinct CDR3 sequences, 9.3% of them present only once. Sequences were derived from whole blood, sampled in connection with sensitization to the hapten diphenylcyclopropenone (DPC). The J gene is TRBJ1-1, the V gene TRBV3-1; the D gene is possibly TRBD1 (6 bases). The receptor was derived from a woman in her 40s with alopecia areata. Some clones in this sample may be carry-over from other donors' samples. This chain's CDR3 is CTSSRKDSTEAFF. The CDR3 region has the DNA TGTACCAGCAGCCGCAAGGACAGCACTGAAGCTTTCTTT.